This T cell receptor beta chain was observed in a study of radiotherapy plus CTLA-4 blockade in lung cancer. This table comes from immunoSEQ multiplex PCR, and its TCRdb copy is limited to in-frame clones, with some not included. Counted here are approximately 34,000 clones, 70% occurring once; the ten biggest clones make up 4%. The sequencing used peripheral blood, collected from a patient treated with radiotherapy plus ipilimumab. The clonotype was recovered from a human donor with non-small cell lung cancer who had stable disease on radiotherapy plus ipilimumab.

The CDR3 here is CASSLEGRLPPTDTQYF. CDR3 DNA sequence: TGTGCCAGCAGCTTAGAAGGGAGGCTACCCCCCACAGATACGCAGTATTTT. The J gene is TRBJ2-3, the V gene TRBV11-2; TRBD2 is a possible D gene (6 bases). Trimming left V 0 bases short and J 2 bases short, with 15 bases between. The CDR3 has 17 amino acids. The germline CDR1 and CDR2 sequences are SGHAT and FQNNGV.